This T cell receptor beta chain was sequenced in a study of T cell changes during pregnancy in multiple sclerosis. The junction had 17 bases not matched to a gene; V was cut back by 5 bases and J by 7 bases. The CDR3 length is 18 residues. Germline V gene lookup returns CDR1 KGHSH and CDR2 LQKENI. The protocol was immunoSEQ multiplex PCR, while the TCRdb copy is restricted to in-frame clones and leaves out a portion. The data hold 58,000 or so clones, with 75% to 95% observed a single time. This receptor was taken from a female donor in good health, enrolled as a control in a pregnancy study. The chain joins TRBV18 to TRBJ2-1, with 10 bases that match TRBD1. The input for sequencing was peripheral blood, taken in the first trimester of pregnancy. The CDR3 reads CASSIFVRGGTGDNEQFF. Written as DNA, the CDR3 is TGTGCCAGCTCAATTTTCGTCCGCGGCGGGACAGGGGATAATGAGCAGTTCTTC.